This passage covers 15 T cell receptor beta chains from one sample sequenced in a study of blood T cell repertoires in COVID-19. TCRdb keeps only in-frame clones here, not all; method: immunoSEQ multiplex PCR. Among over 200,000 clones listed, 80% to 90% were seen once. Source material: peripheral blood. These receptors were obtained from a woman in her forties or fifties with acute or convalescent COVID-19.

The CDR3 is CASSLAAGFYEQYF. CDR3 in DNA: TGTGCCAGCAGCTTAGCCGCAGGGTTCTACGAGCAGTACTTC. This chain connects TRBV7-2 to TRBJ2-7; a possible D gene is TRBD1 (5 bases). The CDR3 extends over 14 amino acids. Trimming took off 0 bases at V and 3 bases at J, with 9 bases between the two ends. The germline V gene has CDR1 SGHTA and CDR2 FQGNSA.

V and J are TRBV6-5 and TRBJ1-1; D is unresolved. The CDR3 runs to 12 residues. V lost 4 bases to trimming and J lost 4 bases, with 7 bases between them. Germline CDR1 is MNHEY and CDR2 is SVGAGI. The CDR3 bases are TGTGCCAGCAGTTCCGTCGGCACTGAAGCTTTCTTT. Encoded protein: CASSSVGTEAFF.

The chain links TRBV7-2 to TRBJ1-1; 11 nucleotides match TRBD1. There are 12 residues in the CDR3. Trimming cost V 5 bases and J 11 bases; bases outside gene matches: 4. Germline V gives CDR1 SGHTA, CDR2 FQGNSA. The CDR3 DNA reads TGTGCCAGCAGCCTGGACAGGGGGCATGCTTTCTTT. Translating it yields CASSLDRGHAFF. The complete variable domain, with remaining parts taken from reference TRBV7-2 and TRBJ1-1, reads GAGVSQSPSNKVTEKGKDVELRCDPISGHTALYWYRQSLGQGLEFLIYFQGNSAPDKSGLPSDRFSAERTGGSVSTLTIQRTQQEDSAVYLCASSLDRGHAFFGQGTRLTVV.

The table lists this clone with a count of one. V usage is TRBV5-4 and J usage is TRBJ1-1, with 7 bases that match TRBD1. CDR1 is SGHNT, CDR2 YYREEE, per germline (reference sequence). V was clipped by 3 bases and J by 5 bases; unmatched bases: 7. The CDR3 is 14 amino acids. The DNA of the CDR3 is TGTGCCAGCAGCTCACAGGGGACGGAGACTGAAGCTTTCTTT. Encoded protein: CASSSQGTETEAFF.

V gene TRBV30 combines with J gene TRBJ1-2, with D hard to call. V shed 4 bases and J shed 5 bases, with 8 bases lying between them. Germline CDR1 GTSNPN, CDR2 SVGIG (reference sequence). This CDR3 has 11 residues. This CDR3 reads CAWTSLYGYTF. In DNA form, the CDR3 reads TGTGCCTGGACCTCCCTATATGGCTACACCTTC. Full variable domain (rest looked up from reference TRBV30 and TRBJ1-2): SQTIHQWPATLVQPVGSPLSLECTVEGTSNPNLYWYRQAAGRGLQLLFYSVGIGQISSEVPQNLSASRPQDRQFILSSKKLLLSDSGFYLCAWTSLYGYTFGSGTRLTVV.

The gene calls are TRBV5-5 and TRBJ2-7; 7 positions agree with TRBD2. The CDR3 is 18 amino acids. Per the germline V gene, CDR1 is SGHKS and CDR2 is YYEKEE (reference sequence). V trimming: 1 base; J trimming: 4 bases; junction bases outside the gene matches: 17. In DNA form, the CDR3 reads TGTGCCAGCAGCTTGTCTTTCGGGAGGTCCCCATATAAGTACGAGCAGTACTTC. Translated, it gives CASSLSFGRSPYKYEQYF.

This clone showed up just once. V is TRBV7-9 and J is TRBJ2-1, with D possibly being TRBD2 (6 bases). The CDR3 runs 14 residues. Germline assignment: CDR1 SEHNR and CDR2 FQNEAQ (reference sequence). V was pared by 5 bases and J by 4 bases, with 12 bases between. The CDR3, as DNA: TGTGCCAGCAGCCCCCCGGGACTGTACAATGAGCAGTTCTTC. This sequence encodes CASSPPGLYNEQFF.

CDR3 sequence: CASSPRQGGNTGELFF. DNA for the CDR3: TGTGCCAGCAGCCCAAGACAGGGGGGTAACACCGGGGAGCTGTTTTTT. V gene TRBV9 combines with J gene TRBJ2-2, with TRBD1 identical over 9 bases. With 4 bases clipped from V and 2 bases from J, the junction kept 6 bases outside the gene matches. The germline V gene encodes CDR1 SGDLS and CDR2 YYNGEE. CDR3 size: 16 residues.

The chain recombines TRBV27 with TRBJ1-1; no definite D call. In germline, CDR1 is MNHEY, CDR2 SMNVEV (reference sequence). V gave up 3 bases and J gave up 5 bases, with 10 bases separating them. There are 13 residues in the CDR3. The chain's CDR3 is CASSFLGETEAFF. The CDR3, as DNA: TGTGCCAGCAGTTTCCTGGGAGAAACTGAAGCTTTCTTT.

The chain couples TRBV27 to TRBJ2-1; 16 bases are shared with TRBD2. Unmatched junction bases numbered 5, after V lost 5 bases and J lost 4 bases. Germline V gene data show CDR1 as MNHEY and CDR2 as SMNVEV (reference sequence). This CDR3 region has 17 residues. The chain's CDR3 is CASSPGTSGREYNEQFF. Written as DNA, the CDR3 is TGTGCCAGCAGTCCCGGGACTAGCGGGAGGGAATACAATGAGCAGTTCTTC.

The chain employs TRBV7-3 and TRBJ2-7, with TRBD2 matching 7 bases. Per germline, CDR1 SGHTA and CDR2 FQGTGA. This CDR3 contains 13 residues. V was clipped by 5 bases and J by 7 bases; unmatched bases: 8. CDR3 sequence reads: CASSLREAGEQYF. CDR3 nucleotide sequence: TGTGCCAGCAGCCTCAGAGAAGCGGGGGAGCAGTACTTC.

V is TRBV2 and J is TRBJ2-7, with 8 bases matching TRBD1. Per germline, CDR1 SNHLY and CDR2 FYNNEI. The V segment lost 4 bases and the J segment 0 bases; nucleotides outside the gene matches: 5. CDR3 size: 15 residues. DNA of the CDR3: TGTGCCAGCAGTGGGCGGGACAGGAGCTCCTACGAGCAGTACTTC. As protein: CASSGRDRSSYEQYF. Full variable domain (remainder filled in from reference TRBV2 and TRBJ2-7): EPEVTQTPSHQVTQMGQEVILRCVPISNHLYFYWYRQILGQKVEFLVSFYNNEISEKSEIFDDQFSVERPDGSNFTLKIRSTKLEDSAMYFCASSGRDRSSYEQYFGPGTRLTVT.

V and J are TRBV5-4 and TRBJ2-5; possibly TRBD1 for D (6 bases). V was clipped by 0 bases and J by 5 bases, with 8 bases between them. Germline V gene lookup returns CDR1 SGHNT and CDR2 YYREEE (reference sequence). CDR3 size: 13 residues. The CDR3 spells CASSLDRAETQYF. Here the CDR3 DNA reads TGTGCCAGCAGCTTGGACAGGGCGGAGACCCAGTACTTC.

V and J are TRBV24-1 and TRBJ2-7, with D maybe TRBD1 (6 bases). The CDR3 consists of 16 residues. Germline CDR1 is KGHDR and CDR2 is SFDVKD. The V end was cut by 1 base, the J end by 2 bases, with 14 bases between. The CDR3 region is CATSDLGRQGTYEQYF. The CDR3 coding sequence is TGTGCCACCAGTGATTTAGGTCGGCAGGGGACCTACGAGCAGTACTTC.

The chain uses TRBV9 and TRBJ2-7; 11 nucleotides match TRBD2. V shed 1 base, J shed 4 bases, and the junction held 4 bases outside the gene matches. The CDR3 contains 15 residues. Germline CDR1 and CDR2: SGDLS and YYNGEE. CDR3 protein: CASSVYSGRVYEQYF. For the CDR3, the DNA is TGTGCCAGCAGCGTATATAGCGGGAGGGTATACGAGCAGTACTTC.